The T cell receptor beta chain described here comes from a study of shared clonotypes between healthy human individuals. The overall study: The composition of the donors was a couple of women and a few men aged 18 to 49. The study's findings and limits: Naive CD4 clonotype sharing across four donors was approximately 5%. Having only a few donors restricted how much genetic and exposure-history diversity was captured. Only blood was sampled, and tissue TCR repertoires likely differ from blood ones.

Sequencing used immunoSEQ multiplex PCR; TCRdb keeps in-frame clones, though not all of them. The data show 2,500,000 or so clones, 80% to 95% seen once. On this clone: Its target is not known.

CDR3 size: 17 residues. V lost 3 bases, J lost 8 bases, and 16 bases stayed unmatched. The germline V gene encodes CDR1 SGHNT and CDR2 YYREEE (reference sequence). The sequenced sample was naive CD4+ T cells from PBMCs. Noted subset: CD45RA+ positively selected. This clonotype originated in a man younger than 35 in good health. Some clones in this sample may be carry-over from other donors' samples. The chain has TRBV5-4 and TRBJ2-1, with 8 bases fitting TRBD1. This CDR3 reads CASSSQSDRVFGDEQFF. DNA of the CDR3: TGTGCCAGCAGCTCCCAATCGGACAGGGTTTTTGGGGATGAGCAGTTCTTC. The full variable domain, rest sourced from reference TRBV5-4 and TRBJ2-1, is ETGVTQSPTHLIKTRGQQVTLRCSSQSGHNTVSWYQQALGQGPQFIFQYYREEENGRGNFPPRFSGLQFPNYSSELNVNALELDDSALYLCASSSQSDRVFGDEQFFGPGTRLTVL.